The rows below give T cell receptor beta chains drawn from one sample of a study of graft-versus-host responses after intestinal transplantation. Some clones are missing from TCRdb's copy, which holds only in-frame ones; the method was immunoSEQ multiplex PCR. Of roughly 25,000 clones detected, roughly 90% appear once; the ten largest clones hold 2%. The material was PBMCs, obtained almost 40 days after intestinal transplant. All receptors derive from a human patient who received an intestinal transplant, so some T cells may come from the graft donor. Both conserved end residues are part of each CDR3. A D gene is named only where the DNA matches it firmly. Expanded clones get a size class; other rows say once, few or many, or leave the size out.

V gene: TRBV13
clone size: .
D gene: .
J gene: TRBJ2-1
CDR3 protein: CASSFGSLNEQFF
CDR3 DNA: TGTGCCAGCAGCTTCGGGAGCCTCAATGAGCAGTTCTTC

V gene: TRBV10-2
clone size: .
D gene: .
J gene: TRBJ1-5
CDR3 protein: CASSAGNFNQPQHF
CDR3 DNA: TGCGCCAGCAGTGCGGGGAATTTCAATCAGCCCCAGCATTTT

V gene: TRBV29-1
clone size: once
D gene: .
J gene: TRBJ1-4
CDR3 protein: CSVEARDNEKLFF
CDR3 DNA: TGCAGCGTTGAAGCGCGAGATAATGAAAAACTGTTTTTT

V gene: TRBV11-1
clone size: .
D gene: TRBD2
J gene: TRBJ2-7
CDR3 protein: CASSHLGGGSYEQYF
CDR3 DNA: TGTGCCAGCAGCCACCTCGGGGGAGGGTCCTACGAGCAGTACTTC

V gene: TRBV5-1
clone size: .
D gene: TRBD2
J gene: TRBJ2-3
CDR3 protein: CASSWTSGLLGTDTQYF
CDR3 DNA: TGCGCCAGCAGCTGGACTAGCGGGCTACTCGGCACAGATACGCAGTATTTT

V gene: TRBV27
clone size: few
D gene: .
J gene: TRBJ1-3
CDR3 protein: CASSQAPTGSGNTIYF
CDR3 DNA: TGTGCCAGCAGCCAAGCCCCGACAGGTTCCGGAAACACCATATATTTT

V gene: TRBV19
clone size: .
D gene: TRBD1
J gene: TRBJ1-5
CDR3 protein: CASSIPTGGSNQPQHF
CDR3 DNA: TGTGCCAGTAGTATTCCCACAGGGGGATCAAATCAGCCCCAGCATTTT

V gene: TRBV19
clone size: .
D gene: .
J gene: TRBJ1-5
CDR3 protein: CASSRRGVGNQPQHF
CDR3 DNA: TGTGCCAGTAGTCGCAGGGGCGTGGGGAATCAGCCCCAGCATTTT

V gene: TRBV19
clone size: .
D gene: TRBD2
J gene: TRBJ2-7
CDR3 protein: CASSIDRRPGLAGSYEQYF
CDR3 DNA: TGTGCCAGTAGTATAGACCGACGGCCGGGACTAGCGGGTTCCTACGAGCAGTACTTC

V gene: TRBV28
clone size: .
D gene: TRBD2
J gene: TRBJ2-7
CDR3 protein: CASSSGVLAGGLPYEQYF
CDR3 DNA: TGTGCCAGCAGTTCGGGGGTTCTAGCGGGAGGGCTGCCCTACGAGCAGTACTTC

V gene: TRBV5-1
clone size: .
D gene: .
J gene: TRBJ1-6
CDR3 protein: CASSPSHRVLSPLHF
CDR3 DNA: TGCGCCAGCAGCCCGTCCCACAGGGTTCTATCACCCCTCCACTTT

V gene: TRBV4-1
clone size: .
D gene: .
J gene: TRBJ2-7
CDR3 protein: CASSPRTDSSYEQYF
CDR3 DNA: TGCGCCAGCAGCCCAAGGACGGACAGCTCCTACGAGCAGTACTTC

V gene: TRBV30
clone size: .
D gene: .
J gene: TRBJ2-2
CDR3 protein: CAWSKTGELFF
CDR3 DNA: TGTGCCTGGTCGAAGACCGGGGAGCTGTTTTTT

V gene: TRBV9
clone size: once
D gene: .
J gene: TRBJ2-7
CDR3 protein: CASSVYQVHPIDEQYF
CDR3 DNA: TGTGCCAGCAGCGTTTACCAGGTCCATCCGATAGACGAGCAGTACTTC

V gene: TRBV6-5
clone size: .
D gene: TRBD1
J gene: TRBJ1-5
CDR3 protein: CASSPTGGNQPQHF
CDR3 DNA: TGTGCCAGCAGCCCAACAGGGGGTAATCAGCCCCAGCATTTT

V gene: TRBV7-8
clone size: .
D gene: .
J gene: TRBJ2-3
CDR3 protein: CASSPWSTSTDTQYF
CDR3 DNA: TGTGCCAGCAGCCCCTGGTCGACTAGCACAGATACGCAGTATTTT

V gene: TRBV4-3
clone size: .
D gene: .
J gene: TRBJ2-7
CDR3 protein: CASSSLDERDEQYF
CDR3 DNA: TGCGCCAGCTCCTCTTTGGACGAGAGGGACGAGCAGTACTTC

V gene: TRBV10-2
clone size: .
D gene: .
J gene: TRBJ2-1
CDR3 protein: CASTEYGIDEQFF
CDR3 DNA: TGCGCCAGCACGGAGTACGGCATAGATGAGCAGTTCTTC

V gene: TRBV28
clone size: once
D gene: TRBD2
J gene: TRBJ2-4
CDR3 protein: CASSSPSGAGYAIQYF
CDR3 DNA: TGTGCCAGCAGTAGCCCGTCGGGAGCGGGATATGCCATTCAGTACTTC

V gene: TRBV9
clone size: .
D gene: TRBD1
J gene: TRBJ2-1
CDR3 protein: CASSASRDRQYNEQFF
CDR3 DNA: TGTGCCAGCAGCGCCTCAAGGGACAGACAATACAATGAGCAGTTCTTC

V gene: TRBV15
clone size: .
D gene: .
J gene: TRBJ2-1
CDR3 protein: CATSRDAYNEQFF
CDR3 DNA: TGTGCCACCAGCAGAGACGCCTACAATGAGCAGTTCTTC

V gene: TRBV12-5
clone size: .
D gene: .
J gene: TRBJ1-1
CDR3 protein: CASGLGSTTEAFF
CDR3 DNA: TGTGCTAGTGGTTTGGGTTCTACCACTGAAGCTTTCTTT

V gene: TRBV5-1
clone size: .
D gene: .
J gene: TRBJ2-6
CDR3 protein: CASSLGGSGANVLTF
CDR3 DNA: TGCGCCAGCAGCTTAGGGGGCTCTGGGGCCAACGTCCTGACTTTC

V gene: TRBV7-9
clone size: .
D gene: .
J gene: TRBJ2-7
CDR3 protein: CASGKDYEQYF
CDR3 DNA: TGTGCCAGTGGCAAGGATTACGAGCAGTACTTC

V gene: TRBV7-9
clone size: once
D gene: TRBD2
J gene: TRBJ2-7
CDR3 protein: CASSPVGGTEQYF
CDR3 DNA: TGTGCCAGCAGCCCAGTGGGGGGGACCGAGCAGTACTTC

V gene: TRBV10-3
clone size: .
D gene: TRBD1
J gene: TRBJ1-5
CDR3 protein: CAISGGGWTGGQPQHF
CDR3 DNA: TGTGCCATCAGTGGTGGTGGTTGGACAGGGGGCCAGCCCCAGCATTTT

V gene: TRBV6-5
clone size: .
D gene: .
J gene: TRBJ1-1
CDR3 protein: CASQGRFMNTEAFF
CDR3 DNA: TGTGCCAGCCAGGGGCGATTTATGAACACTGAAGCTTTCTTT

V gene: TRBV6-1
clone size: once
D gene: .
J gene: TRBJ1-4
CDR3 protein: CASGPEGASNEKLFF
CDR3 DNA: TGTGCCAGCGGCCCAGAAGGGGCCTCTAATGAAAAACTGTTTTTT

V gene: TRBV5-1
clone size: .
D gene: TRBD1
J gene: TRBJ2-3
CDR3 protein: CASSLADRGGRKDTQYF
CDR3 DNA: TGCGCCAGCAGCTTGGCAGACAGGGGGGGCAGAAAAGATACGCAGTATTTT

V gene: TRBV28
clone size: .
D gene: .
J gene: TRBJ1-6
CDR3 protein: CASSFGQSSSPLHF
CDR3 DNA: TGTGCCAGCAGTTTCGGACAGAGTAGTTCACCCCTCCACTTT

V gene: TRBV7-9
clone size: .
D gene: .
J gene: TRBJ2-7
CDR3 protein: CASSLGGGAVEQYF
CDR3 DNA: TGTGCCAGCAGCTTAGGGGGCGGGGCGGTCGAGCAGTACTTC

V gene: TRBV19
clone size: once
D gene: TRBD2
J gene: TRBJ2-7
CDR3 protein: CASSFGAGPYEQYF
CDR3 DNA: TGTGCCAGTAGTTTCGGAGCGGGGCCCTACGAGCAGTACTTC

V gene: TRBV6-1
clone size: once
D gene: .
J gene: TRBJ1-5
CDR3 protein: CASSEGSFSNQPQHF
CDR3 DNA: TGTGCCAGCAGTGAGGGGAGCTTCAGCAATCAGCCCCAGCATTTT

V gene: TRBV10-2
clone size: .
D gene: TRBD1
J gene: TRBJ2-1
CDR3 protein: CASRGGQGTYNEQFF
CDR3 DNA: TGCGCCAGCAGGGGGGGACAGGGCACCTACAATGAGCAGTTCTTC

V gene: TRBV4-3
clone size: .
D gene: TRBD2
J gene: TRBJ2-1
CDR3 protein: CASSPVAGVGNEQFF
CDR3 DNA: TGCGCCAGCAGCCCCGTAGCGGGAGTGGGAAATGAGCAGTTCTTC

V gene: TRBV15
clone size: .
D gene: .
J gene: TRBJ2-1
CDR3 protein: CATSREIVREQFF
CDR3 DNA: TGTGCCACCAGCAGAGAGATCGTCCGGGAGCAGTTCTTC

V gene: TRBV6-1
clone size: .
D gene: .
J gene: TRBJ2-1
CDR3 protein: CASSGSLRGRYNEQFF
CDR3 DNA: TGTGCCAGCAGTGGGTCCCTTCGGGGGCGTTACAATGAGCAGTTCTTC

V gene: TRBV19
clone size: .
D gene: TRBD1
J gene: TRBJ1-1
CDR3 protein: CASRMGQFEAFF
CDR3 DNA: TGTGCCAGTCGTATGGGACAGTTTGAAGCTTTCTTT

V gene: TRBV6-5
clone size: .
D gene: TRBD2
J gene: TRBJ2-7
CDR3 protein: CASSYWGGYEQYF
CDR3 DNA: TGTGCCAGCAGTTACTGGGGGGGCTACGAGCAGTACTTC

V gene: TRBV23-1
clone size: .
D gene: .
J gene: TRBJ1-1
CDR3 protein: CASSHIWDGGGTEAFF
CDR3 DNA: TGCGCCAGCAGTCATATTTGGGACGGAGGGGGCACTGAAGCTTTCTTT

V gene: TRBV4-3
clone size: .
D gene: .
J gene: TRBJ2-6
CDR3 protein: CASSEQPLAANVLTF
CDR3 DNA: TGCGCCAGCAGCGAACAGCCTCTGGCGGCCAACGTCCTGACTTTC

V gene: TRBV7-9
clone size: .
D gene: .
J gene: TRBJ2-1
CDR3 protein: CASSLGGYYNEQFF
CDR3 DNA: TGTGCCAGCAGCTTAGGGGGGTACTACAATGAGCAGTTCTTC

V gene: TRBV29-1
clone size: .
D gene: .
J gene: TRBJ1-2
CDR3 protein: CSVERGRAGYTF
CDR3 DNA: TGCAGCGTTGAGCGTGGGAGGGCTGGCTACACCTTC

V gene: TRBV7-9
clone size: .
D gene: .
J gene: TRBJ2-7
CDR3 protein: CASRALGYEQYF
CDR3 DNA: TGTGCCAGCAGGGCACTCGGTTACGAGCAGTACTTC

V gene: TRBV7-3
clone size: few
D gene: .
J gene: TRBJ2-6
CDR3 protein: CASSPRISGANVLTF
CDR3 DNA: TGTGCCAGCAGCCCCCGGATCTCTGGGGCCAACGTCCTGACTTTC

V gene: TRBV6-5
clone size: few
D gene: .
J gene: TRBJ1-5
CDR3 protein: CASSYSGGKNQPQHF
CDR3 DNA: TGTGCCAGCAGTTACTCAGGGGGGAAGAATCAGCCCCAGCATTTT

V gene: TRBV30
clone size: .
D gene: .
J gene: TRBJ2-5
CDR3 protein: CAWSVGGAGTQYF
CDR3 DNA: TGTGCCTGGAGTGTAGGCGGGGCGGGGACCCAGTACTTC

V gene: TRBV5-6
clone size: .
D gene: .
J gene: TRBJ2-7
CDR3 protein: CASSFSPAYEQYF
CDR3 DNA: TGTGCCAGCAGCTTTTCTCCCGCCTACGAGCAGTACTTC

V gene: TRBV7-3
clone size: once
D gene: .
J gene: TRBJ1-1
CDR3 protein: CASSLTLMNTEAFF
CDR3 DNA: TGTGCCAGCAGCTTAACGCTGATGAACACTGAAGCTTTCTTT

V gene: TRBV27
clone size: .
D gene: TRBD2
J gene: TRBJ2-3
CDR3 protein: CASSLWTSGSRTDTQYF
CDR3 DNA: TGTGCCAGCAGTTTATGGACTAGCGGGAGTCGCACAGATACGCAGTATTTT

V gene: TRBV10-3
clone size: .
D gene: .
J gene: TRBJ2-3
CDR3 protein: CAISGLPDTQYF
CDR3 DNA: TGTGCCATCAGTGGGCTCCCCGATACGCAGTATTTT

V gene: TRBV7-6
clone size: .
D gene: TRBD2
J gene: TRBJ2-2
CDR3 protein: CASSFGLATNTGELFF
CDR3 DNA: TGTGCCAGCAGCTTCGGACTAGCTACGAACACCGGGGAGCTGTTTTTT

V gene: TRBV25-1
clone size: .
D gene: .
J gene: TRBJ1-6
CDR3 protein: CASSEWLGDNSPLHF
CDR3 DNA: TGTGCCAGCAGTGAATGGTTGGGGGATAATTCACCCCTCCACTTT

V gene: TRBV6-5
clone size: .
D gene: .
J gene: TRBJ2-2
CDR3 protein: CASSTFTGELFF
CDR3 DNA: TGTGCCAGCAGTACCTTCACCGGGGAGCTGTTTTTT

V gene: TRBV7-3
clone size: .
D gene: TRBD2
J gene: TRBJ2-1
CDR3 protein: CASSPLRELAVNEQFF
CDR3 DNA: TGTGCCAGCAGCCCACTTCGGGAACTAGCGGTAAATGAGCAGTTCTTC